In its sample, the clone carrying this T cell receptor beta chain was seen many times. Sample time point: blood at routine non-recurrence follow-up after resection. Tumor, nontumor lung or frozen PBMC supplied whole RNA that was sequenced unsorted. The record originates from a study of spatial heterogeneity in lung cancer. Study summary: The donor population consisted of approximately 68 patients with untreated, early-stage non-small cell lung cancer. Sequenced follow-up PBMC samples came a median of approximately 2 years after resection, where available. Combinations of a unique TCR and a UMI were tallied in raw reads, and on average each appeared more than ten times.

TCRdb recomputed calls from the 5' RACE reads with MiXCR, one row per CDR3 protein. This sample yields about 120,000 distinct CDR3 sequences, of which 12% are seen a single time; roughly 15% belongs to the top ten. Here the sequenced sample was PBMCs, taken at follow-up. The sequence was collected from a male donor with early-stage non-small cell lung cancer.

CDR3 nucleotide sequence: TGCGCCAGCACCCCACTTCCTGATGGGAAGACCCAGTACTTC. Translation gives CASTPLPDGKTQYF. The gene calls are TRBV5-1 and TRBJ2-5; D unresolved. This CDR3 has 14 amino acids. Germline V lookup: CDR1 SGHRS, CDR2 YFSETQ. V lost 6 bases and J lost 6, with 18 bases in between.